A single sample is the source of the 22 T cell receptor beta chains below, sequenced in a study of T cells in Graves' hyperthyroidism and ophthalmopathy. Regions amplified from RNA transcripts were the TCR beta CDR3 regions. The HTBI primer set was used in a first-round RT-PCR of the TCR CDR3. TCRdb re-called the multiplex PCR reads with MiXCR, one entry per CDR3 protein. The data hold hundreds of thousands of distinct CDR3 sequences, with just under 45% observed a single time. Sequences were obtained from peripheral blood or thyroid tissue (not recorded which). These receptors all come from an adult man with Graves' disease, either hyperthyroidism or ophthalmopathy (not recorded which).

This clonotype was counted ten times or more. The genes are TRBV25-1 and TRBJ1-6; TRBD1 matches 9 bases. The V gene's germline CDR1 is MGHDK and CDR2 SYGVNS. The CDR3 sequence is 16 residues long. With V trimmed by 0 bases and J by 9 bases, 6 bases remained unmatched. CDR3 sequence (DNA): TGTGCCAGCAGTGAATATGGGGGACAGGGAACTTCACCCCTCCACTTT. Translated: CASSEYGGQGTSPLHF.

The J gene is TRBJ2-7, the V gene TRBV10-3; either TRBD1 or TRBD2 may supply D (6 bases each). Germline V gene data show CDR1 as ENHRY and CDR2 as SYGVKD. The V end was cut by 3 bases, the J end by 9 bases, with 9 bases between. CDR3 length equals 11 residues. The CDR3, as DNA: TGTGCCATCAGTGAAGGGGGGTGGCAGTACTTC. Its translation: CAISEGGWQYF.

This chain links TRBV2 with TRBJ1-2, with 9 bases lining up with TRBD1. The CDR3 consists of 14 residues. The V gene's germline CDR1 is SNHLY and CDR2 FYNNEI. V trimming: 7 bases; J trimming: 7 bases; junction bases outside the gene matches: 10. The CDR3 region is CASTKTDRGFGYTF. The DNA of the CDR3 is TGTGCCAGCACTAAGACGGACAGGGGTTTTGGCTACACCTTC.

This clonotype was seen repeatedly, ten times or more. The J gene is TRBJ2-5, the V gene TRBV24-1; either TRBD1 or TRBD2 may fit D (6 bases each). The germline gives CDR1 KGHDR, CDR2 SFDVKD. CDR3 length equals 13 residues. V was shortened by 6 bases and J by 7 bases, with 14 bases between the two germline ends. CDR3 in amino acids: CATSRGGRGTQYF. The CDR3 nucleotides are TGTGCCACCAGTCGAGGGGGGCGTGGGACCCAGTACTTC.

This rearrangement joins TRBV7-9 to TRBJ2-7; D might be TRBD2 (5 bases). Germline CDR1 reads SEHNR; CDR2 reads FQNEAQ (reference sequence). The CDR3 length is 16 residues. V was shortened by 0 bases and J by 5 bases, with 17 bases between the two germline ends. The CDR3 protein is CASSLALGVLRDEQYF. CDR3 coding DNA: TGTGCCAGCAGCTTAGCGCTCGGGGTATTGAGGGACGAGCAGTACTTC.

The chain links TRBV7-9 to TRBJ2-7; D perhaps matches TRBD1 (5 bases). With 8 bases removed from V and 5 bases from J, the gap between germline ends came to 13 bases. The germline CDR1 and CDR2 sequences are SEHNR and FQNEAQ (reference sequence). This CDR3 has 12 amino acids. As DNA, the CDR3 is TGTGCCAGCGCCGACAGTCGCCACGAGCAGTACTTC. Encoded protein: CASADSRHEQYF.

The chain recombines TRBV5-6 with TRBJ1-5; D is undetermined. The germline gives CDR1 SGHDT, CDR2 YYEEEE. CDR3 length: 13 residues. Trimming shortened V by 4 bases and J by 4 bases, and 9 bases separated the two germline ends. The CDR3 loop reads CASSPRPNQPQHF. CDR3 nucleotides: TGTGCCAGCAGCCCCAGGCCAAATCAGCCCCAGCATTTT.

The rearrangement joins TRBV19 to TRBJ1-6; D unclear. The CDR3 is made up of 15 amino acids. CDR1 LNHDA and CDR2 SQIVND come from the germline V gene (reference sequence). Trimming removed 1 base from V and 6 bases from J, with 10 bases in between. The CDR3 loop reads CASSIGRTINSPLHF. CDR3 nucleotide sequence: TGTGCCAGTAGTATAGGCAGGACCATTAATTCACCCCTCCACTTT.

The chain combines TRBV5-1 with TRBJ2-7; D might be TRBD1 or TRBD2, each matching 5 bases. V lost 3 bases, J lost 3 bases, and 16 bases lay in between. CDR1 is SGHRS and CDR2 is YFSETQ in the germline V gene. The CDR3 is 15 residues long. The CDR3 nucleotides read TGCGCCAGCAGCTCGGGGACGAGTAGAAGCTACGAGCAGTACTTC. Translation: CASSSGTSRSYEQYF.

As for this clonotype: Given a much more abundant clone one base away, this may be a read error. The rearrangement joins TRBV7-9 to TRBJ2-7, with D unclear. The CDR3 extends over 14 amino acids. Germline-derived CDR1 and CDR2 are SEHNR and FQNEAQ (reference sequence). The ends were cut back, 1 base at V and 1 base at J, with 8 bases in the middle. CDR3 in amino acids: CASSLERASYEQYF. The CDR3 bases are TGTGCCAGCAGCTTAGAACGGGCTTCCTACGAGCAGTACTTC.

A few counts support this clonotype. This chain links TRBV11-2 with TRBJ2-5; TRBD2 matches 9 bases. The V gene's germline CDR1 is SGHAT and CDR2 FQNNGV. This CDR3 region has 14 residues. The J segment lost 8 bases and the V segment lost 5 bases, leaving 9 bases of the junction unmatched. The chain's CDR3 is CASSIVAGEGTQYF. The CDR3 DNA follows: TGTGCCAGCAGCATCGTAGCGGGGGAGGGTACCCAGTACTTC.

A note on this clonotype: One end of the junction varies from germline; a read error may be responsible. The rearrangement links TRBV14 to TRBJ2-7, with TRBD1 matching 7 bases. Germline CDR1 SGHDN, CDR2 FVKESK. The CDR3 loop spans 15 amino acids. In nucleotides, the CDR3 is TGTGCCAGCAGCCAAGAGACAGGGCCTTCCTCCGAGCAGTACTTC. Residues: CASSQETGPSSEQYF.

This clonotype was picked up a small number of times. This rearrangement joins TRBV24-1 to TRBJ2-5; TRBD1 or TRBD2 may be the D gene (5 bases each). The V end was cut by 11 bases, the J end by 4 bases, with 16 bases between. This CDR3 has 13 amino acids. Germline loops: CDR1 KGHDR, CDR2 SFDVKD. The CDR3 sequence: CASRLAGRETQYF. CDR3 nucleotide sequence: TGTGCCAGCAGATTGGCAGGGAGAGAGACCCAGTACTTC.

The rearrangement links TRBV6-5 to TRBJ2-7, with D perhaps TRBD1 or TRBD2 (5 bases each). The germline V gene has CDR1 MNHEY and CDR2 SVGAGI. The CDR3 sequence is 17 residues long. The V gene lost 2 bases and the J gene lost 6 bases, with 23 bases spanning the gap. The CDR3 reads CASSYATSVREFAEQYF. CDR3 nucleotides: TGTGCCAGCAGTTACGCTACCTCTGTCAGGGAGTTCGCCGAGCAGTACTTC.

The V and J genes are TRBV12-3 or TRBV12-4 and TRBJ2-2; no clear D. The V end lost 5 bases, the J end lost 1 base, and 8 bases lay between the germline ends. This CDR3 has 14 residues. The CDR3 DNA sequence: TGTGCCAGCAGTCAAACAAGGAACACCGGGGAGCTGTTTTTT. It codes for CASSQTRNTGELFF.

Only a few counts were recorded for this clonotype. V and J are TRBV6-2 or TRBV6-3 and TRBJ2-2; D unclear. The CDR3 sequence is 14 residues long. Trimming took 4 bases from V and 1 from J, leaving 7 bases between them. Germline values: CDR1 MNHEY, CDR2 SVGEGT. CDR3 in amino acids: CASSSRMNTGELFF. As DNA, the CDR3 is TGTGCCAGCAGTTCCAGAATGAACACCGGGGAGCTGTTTTTT.

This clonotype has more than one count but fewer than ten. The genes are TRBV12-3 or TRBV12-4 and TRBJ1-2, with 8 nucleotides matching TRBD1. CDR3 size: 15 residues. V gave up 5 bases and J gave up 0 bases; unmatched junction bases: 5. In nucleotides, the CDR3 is TGTGCCAGCAGTGGGACAGGTGCCCCTAACTATGGCTACACCTTC. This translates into CASSGTGAPNYGYTF.

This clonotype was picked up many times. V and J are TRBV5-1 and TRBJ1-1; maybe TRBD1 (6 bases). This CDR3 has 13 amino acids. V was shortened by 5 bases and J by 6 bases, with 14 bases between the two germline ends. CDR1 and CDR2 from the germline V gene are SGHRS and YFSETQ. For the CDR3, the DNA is TGCGCCAGCAGTTACACAGGGCCGGCTGAAGCTTTCTTT. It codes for CASSYTGPAEAFF.

The CDR3 region is CASSLVPSGTGNEQYF. The CDR3 bases are TGCGCCAGCAGCTTGGTCCCATCCGGGACAGGCAACGAGCAGTACTTC. The chain couples TRBV5-1 to TRBJ2-7, with TRBD1 matching 8 bases. The CDR3 spans 16 residues. V shed 0 bases and J 5 bases; nucleotides not matched to a gene: 10. Germline CDR1 SGHRS, CDR2 YFSETQ.

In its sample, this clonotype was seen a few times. CDR3 sequence: CASSLAGGSLNEQYF. In DNA form, the CDR3 reads TGCGCCAGCAGCTTGGCTGGCGGGAGCCTTAACGAGCAGTACTTC. The V gene is TRBV5-1, the J gene TRBJ2-7, with 7 bases that match TRBD2. Unmatched junction bases numbered 8, after V lost 0 bases and J lost 5 bases. CDR1 and CDR2 (germline): SGHRS, YFSETQ. This CDR3 spans 15 amino acids.

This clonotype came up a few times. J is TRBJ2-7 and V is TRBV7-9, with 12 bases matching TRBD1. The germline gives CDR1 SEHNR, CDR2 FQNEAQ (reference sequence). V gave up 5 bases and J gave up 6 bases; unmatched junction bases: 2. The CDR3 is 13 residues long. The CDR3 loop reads CASSRDRGLEQYF. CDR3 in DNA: TGTGCCAGCAGCCGGGACAGGGGGCTCGAGCAGTACTTC.

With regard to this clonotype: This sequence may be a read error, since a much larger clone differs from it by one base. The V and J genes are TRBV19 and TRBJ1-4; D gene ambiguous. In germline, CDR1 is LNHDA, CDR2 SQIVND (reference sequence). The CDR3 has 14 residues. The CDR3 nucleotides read TGTGCCGGTAGCGACGAAGCAACTAATGAAAAACTGTTTTTT. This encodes CAGSDEATNEKLFF.